Listed below are T cell receptor beta chains from one sample, sequenced in a study of T cells in tumors after PD-1 blockade. The assay was immunoSEQ multiplex PCR, and TCRdb's table has in-frame clones only and misses some. The data show approximately 9,300 clones, about 67% seen once. The input for sequencing was tumor tissue, taken after anti-PD-1 treatment. These receptors were taken from a human donor with basal cell carcinoma. CDR3s include the opening cysteine and the closing phenylalanine or tryptophan. The D gene is left open where the match is weak. Clone size appears in some rows only: once, few, many, or a class for an expanded clone.

-	TRBV18	-	TRBJ2-7	TGTGCCAGCTCACCCGCGGGACGGACCTACGAGCAGTACTTC	CASSPAGRTYEQYF
-	TRBV3-1/TRBV3-2	-	TRBJ1-5	TGTGCCAGCAGTCGACAGGTCCAGGAGCCCCAGCATTTT	CASSRQVQEPQHF
-	TRBV5-6	-	TRBJ2-7	TGTGCCAGCAGCGTTGACGTTGACTACGAGCAGTACTTC	CASSVDVDYEQYF
-	TRBV19	TRBD1	TRBJ1-5	TGTGCCAGTAGTACGGGACAGGTCGTTGTGGGCAATCAGCCCCAGCATTTT	CASSTGQVVVGNQPQHF
-	TRBV7-3	TRBD2	TRBJ2-2	TGTGCCAGCAGCCTGATAGCGGGAGGGGCCACCGGGGAGCTGTTTTTT	CASSLIAGGATGELFF
medium-sized	TRBV9	-	TRBJ1-1	TGTGCCAGCAGCCGGGCCCTGAACACTGAAGCTTTCTTT	CASSRALNTEAFF
few	TRBV7-2	-	TRBJ2-2	TGTGCGACACCGGGACAGATTAGCGGATGGACCGGGGAGCTGTTTTTT	CATPGQISGWTGELFF
-	TRBV5-5	TRBD2	TRBJ2-3	TGTGCCAGCAGCGGGCGGGTTAGCGGGAGAACAGATACGCAGTATTTT	CASSGRVSGRTDTQYF
-	TRBV27	TRBD1	TRBJ1-1	TGTGCCAGCAGTTTTGGACAGGGAGGGGTCGGCACTGAAGCTTTCTTT	CASSFGQGGVGTEAFF
few	TRBV4-3	-	TRBJ1-3	TGCGCCAGCAGCCAAGATACCCAGGGTTGGTCGCAGGACGGAAACACCATATATTTT	CASSQDTQGWSQDGNTIYF
-	TRBV3-1/TRBV3-2	TRBD1	TRBJ1-5	TGTGCCAGCAGCCCAGAAGGGACAGGGATCCAGCCCCAGCATTTT	CASSPEGTGIQPQHF
large	TRBV19	-	TRBJ2-1	TGTGCCAGTAGTATCAACAAAGACAATGAGCAGTTCTTC	CASSINKDNEQFF
-	TRBV19	-	TRBJ2-1	TGTGCCAGTAGTCCCCAGGGGCCCCTTGGCACCAATGAGCAGTTCTTC	CASSPQGPLGTNEQFF
-	TRBV3-1/TRBV3-2	-	TRBJ2-7	TGTGCCAGCAGCCTAGGTAAGGTGCAGTACTTC	CASSLGKVQYF
-	TRBV6-5	TRBD1	TRBJ1-1	TGTGCCAGCAGACCGGGACAGGCGAACACTGAAGCTTTCTTT	CASRPGQANTEAFF
-	TRBV6-6	-	TRBJ1-1	TGTGCCAGCAGTTACGGGGGGAACACTGAAGCTTTCTTT	CASSYGGNTEAFF
-	TRBV5-4	-	TRBJ1-1	TGTGCCAGCAGCGATTTGGAGATCGGAGGTGCTTTCTTT	CASSDLEIGGAFF
-	TRBV7-2	TRBD1	TRBJ2-1	TGTGCCAGCAGCTTAGAGGGACAGAGGGGTGAGCAGTTCTTC	CASSLEGQRGEQFF
-	TRBV15	-	TRBJ2-1	TGTGCCACCAGCAGCGTAATCCGGGCCCAGCAGTTCTTC	CATSSVIRAQQFF
-	TRBV6-6	-	TRBJ2-7	TGTGCCAGCAGTTACTCGAGGGGGAAGAACGAGCAGTACTTC	CASSYSRGKNEQYF
medium-sized	TRBV19	TRBD2	TRBJ2-3	TGTGCCAGTAGTATAAGTGAGCGGGGGGATACGCAGTATTTT	CASSISERGDTQYF
-	TRBV7-9	TRBD2	TRBJ2-1	TGTGCCAGCAGCTCAACCTCGACTAGCGGGGGGGAAAATGAGCAGTTCTTC	CASSSTSTSGGENEQFF
-	TRBV12-3/TRBV12-4	-	TRBJ2-2	TGTGCCAGCAGTTTAAGGGCCGGGGAGCTGTTTTTT	CASSLRAGELFF
-	TRBV25-1	-	TRBJ1-4	TGTGCCAGCAGTAAATGGGCCTCAACTAATGAAAAACTGTTTTTT	CASSKWASTNEKLFF
-	TRBV5-1	TRBD1	TRBJ2-2	TGCGCCAGCAGCTTGGAGGGACAGGGGGGCGGCGCGAACACCGGGGAGCTGTTTTTT	CASSLEGQGGGANTGELFF
-	TRBV7-2	-	TRBJ1-3	TGTGCCAGCAGCTTAAGAGGGTTATCCTTCTCTGGAAACACCATATATTTT	CASSLRGLSFSGNTIYF
-	TRBV11-3	-	TRBJ1-1	TGTGCCAGCAGCTTAGATGGGAGAGACGGGAACACTGAAGCTTTCTTT	CASSLDGRDGNTEAFF
-	TRBV6-6	-	TRBJ1-4	TGTGCCAGCAGTTGGACGGAGGCAACTAATGAAAAACTGTTTTTT	CASSWTEATNEKLFF
-	TRBV11-3	-	TRBJ2-7	TGTGCCAGCAGCTTTACAGGACAGTCCTACGAGCAGTACTTC	CASSFTGQSYEQYF
-	TRBV19	-	TRBJ2-7	TGTGCCAGTAGTATGGCCGGGGGCGTGAGATACGAGCAGTACTTC	CASSMAGGVRYEQYF
once	TRBV7-9	-	TRBJ1-1	TGTGCCAGCAGCTTTGAGCTATATCCCGGCGCGGCTTTCTTT	CASSFELYPGAAFF
medium-sized	TRBV24-1	TRBD1	TRBJ1-5	TGTGCCACCAGATTAGGACAGGGAGGGAATCAGCCCCAGCATTTT	CATRLGQGGNQPQHF
-	TRBV7-2	-	TRBJ2-7	TGTGCCAGCAGCATGGGACATAACTCCTACGAGCAGTACTTC	CASSMGHNSYEQYF
once	TRBV5-1	-	TRBJ2-2	TGCGCCAGCAGCTTAAGGGGTCGTAACACCGGGGAGCTGTTTTTT	CASSLRGRNTGELFF
-	TRBV18	-	TRBJ1-2	TGTGCCAGCTCACCAGAGACGGTAGATGGCTACACCTTC	CASSPETVDGYTF
-	TRBV24-1	-	TRBJ2-3	TGTGCCACCAGTGATAATGGGGGCTACCGAACAGATACGCAGTATTTT	CATSDNGGYRTDTQYF
medium-sized	TRBV15	-	TRBJ1-1	TGTGCCACCAGCAGACAGAACACTGAAGCTTTCTTT	CATSRQNTEAFF
-	TRBV12-2	-	TRBJ2-7	TGTGCAAGTCGCTTAGAACGGGGTCTAGGCTACGAGCAGTACTTC	CASRLERGLGYEQYF
-	TRBV9	TRBD1	TRBJ1-6	TGTGCCAGCAGCCCCCGACAGGGGGGTAATTCACCCCTCCACTTT	CASSPRQGGNSPLHF
-	TRBV4-3	TRBD1	TRBJ2-7	TGCGCCAGCAGCCTCCATACCTGGGACACCCTTTTGCGGGACAGGGACTCCTACGAGCAGTACTTC	CASSLHTWDTLLRDRDSYEQYF
few	TRBV19	-	TRBJ1-5	TGTGCCAGTAGTCCAGTGGCCGATAATCAGCCCCAGCATTTT	CASSPVADNQPQHF
medium-sized	TRBV15	-	TRBJ2-2	TGTGCCACCAAGTTCCCGGCGGAGGGCGGGGAGCTGTTTTTT	CATKFPAEGGELFF
medium-sized	TRBV19	TRBD1	TRBJ1-1	TGTGCCAGTGGACAGGGCGGGGACACTGAAGCTTTCTTT	CASGQGGDTEAFF
few	TRBV7-2	TRBD2	TRBJ2-7	TGTGCCAGCAGTACCACTCCGGGACTAGTCACCTACGAGCAGTACTTC	CASSTTPGLVTYEQYF
few	TRBV18	-	TRBJ2-3	TGTGCCAGCTCACCAGGCACAGATACGCAGTATTTT	CASSPGTDTQYF
-	TRBV19	TRBD1	TRBJ2-5	TGTGCCAGTAGCGGACAGGGGGCAGAGACCCAGTACTTC	CASSGQGAETQYF
-	TRBV27	TRBD1	TRBJ1-2	TGTGCCAGCATGAAAGGGGACAGACTTCCTAACTATGGCTACACCTTC	CASMKGDRLPNYGYTF
-	TRBV6-2/TRBV6-3	-	TRBJ2-2	TGTGCCAGCATCCCTGGAGCGGCAGCGAACACCGGGGAGCTGTTTTTT	CASIPGAAANTGELFF
-	TRBV9	TRBD2	TRBJ2-3	TGTGCCAGCAGCGTAGGAGGTAGCGGGGCCACAGATACGCAGTATTTT	CASSVGGSGATDTQYF
-	TRBV6-5	-	TRBJ1-6	TGTGCCAGCTCCCGGGACCGCGGGTTAGTTGGACCCCTCCACTTT	CASSRDRGLVGPLHF